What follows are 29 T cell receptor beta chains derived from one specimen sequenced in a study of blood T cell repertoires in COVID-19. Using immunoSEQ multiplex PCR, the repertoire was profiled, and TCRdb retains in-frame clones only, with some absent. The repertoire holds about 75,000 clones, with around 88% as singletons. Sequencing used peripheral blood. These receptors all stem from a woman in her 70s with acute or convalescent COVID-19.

CDR3 residues: CASRAPGQTYNEQFF. CDR3 coding DNA: TGTGCCAGCAGAGCCCCGGGACAGACCTACAATGAGCAGTTCTTC. The V gene is TRBV9, the J gene TRBJ2-1; TRBD1 aligns across 7 bases. CDR3 length: 15 amino acids. Trimming cost V 5 bases and J 2 bases; bases outside gene matches: 7. The germline V gene has CDR1 SGDLS and CDR2 YYNGEE.

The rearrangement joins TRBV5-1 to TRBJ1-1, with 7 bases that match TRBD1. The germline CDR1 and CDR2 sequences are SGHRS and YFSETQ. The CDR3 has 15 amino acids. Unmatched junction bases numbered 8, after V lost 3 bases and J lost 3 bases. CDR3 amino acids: CASSSNRGKDTEAFF. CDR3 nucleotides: TGCGCCAGCAGCTCCAACAGGGGTAAGGACACTGAAGCTTTCTTT.

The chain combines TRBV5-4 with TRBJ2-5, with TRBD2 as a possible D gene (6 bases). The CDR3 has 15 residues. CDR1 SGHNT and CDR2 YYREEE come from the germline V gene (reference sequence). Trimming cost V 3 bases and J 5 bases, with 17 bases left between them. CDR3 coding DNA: TGTGCCAGCAGCTGGAGGGCAGGGCAGGTGGAGACCCAGTACTTC. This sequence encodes CASSWRAGQVETQYF.

CDR3 coding DNA: TGTGCCAGCAGTTTAAGTTGGGACAGGGGGCGCAAAAGGGATGGCTACACCTTC. This sequence encodes CASSLSWDRGRKRDGYTF. The rearrangement links TRBV27 to TRBJ1-2; 12 nucleotides match TRBD1. V lost 2 bases, J lost 6 bases, and 13 bases stayed unmatched. This CDR3 spans 18 amino acids. Germline assignment: CDR1 MNHEY and CDR2 SMNVEV (reference sequence).

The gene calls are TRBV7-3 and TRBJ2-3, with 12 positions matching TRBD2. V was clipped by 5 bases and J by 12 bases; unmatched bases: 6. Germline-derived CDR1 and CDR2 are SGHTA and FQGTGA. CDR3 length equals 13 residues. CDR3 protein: CASSQLAGGRQYF. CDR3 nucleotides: TGTGCCAGCAGCCAGCTAGCGGGGGGGCGACAGTATTTT.

CDR3 region: CASSSQAGGGNTIYF. DNA for the CDR3: TGTGCCAGCAGCTCCCAAGCAGGGGGCGGAAACACCATATATTTT. The J gene is TRBJ1-3, the V gene TRBV7-2; 8 nucleotides match TRBD1. The length of the CDR3 is 15 residues. The germline V gene has CDR1 SGHTA and CDR2 FQGNSA. V shed 4 bases and J 4 bases; nucleotides not matched to a gene: 6.

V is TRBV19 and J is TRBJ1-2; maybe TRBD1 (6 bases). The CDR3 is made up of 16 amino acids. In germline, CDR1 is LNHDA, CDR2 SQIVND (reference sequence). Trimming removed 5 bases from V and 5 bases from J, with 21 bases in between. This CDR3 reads CASSLLRRGEIYGYTF. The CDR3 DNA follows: TGTGCCAGTAGTCTTCTACGCAGGGGAGAAATATATGGCTACACCTTC.

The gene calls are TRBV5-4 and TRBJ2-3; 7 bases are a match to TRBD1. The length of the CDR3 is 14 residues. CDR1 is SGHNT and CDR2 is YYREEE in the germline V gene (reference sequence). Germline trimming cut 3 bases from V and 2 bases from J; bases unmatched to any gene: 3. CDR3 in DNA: TGTGCCAGCAGCTCTAGGGGGCACACAGATACGCAGTATTTT. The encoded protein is CASSSRGHTDTQYF.

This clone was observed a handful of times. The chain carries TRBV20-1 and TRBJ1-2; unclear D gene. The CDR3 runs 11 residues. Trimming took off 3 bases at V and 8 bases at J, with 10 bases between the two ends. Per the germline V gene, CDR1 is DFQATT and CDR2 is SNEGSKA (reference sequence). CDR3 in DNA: TGCAGTGCTAGTCCCGACTTCGGCTACACCTTC. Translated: CSASPDFGYTF.

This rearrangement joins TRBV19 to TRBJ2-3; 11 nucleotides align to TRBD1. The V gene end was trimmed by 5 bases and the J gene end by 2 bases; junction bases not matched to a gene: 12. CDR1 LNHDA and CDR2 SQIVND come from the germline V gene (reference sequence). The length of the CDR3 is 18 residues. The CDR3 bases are TGTGCCAGTAGTCCCCGGGACAGGGGGTCTCCCCTCACAGATACGCAGTATTTT. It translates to CASSPRDRGSPLTDTQYF.

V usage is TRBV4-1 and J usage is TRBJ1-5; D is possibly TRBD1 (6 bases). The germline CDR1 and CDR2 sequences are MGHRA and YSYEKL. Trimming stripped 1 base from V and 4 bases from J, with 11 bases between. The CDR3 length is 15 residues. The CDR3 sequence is CASSQADSLNQPQHF. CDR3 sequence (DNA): TGCGCCAGCAGCCAAGCGGACAGTCTTAATCAGCCCCAGCATTTT.

CDR3: CRVQGNTEAFF. CDR3 DNA sequence: TGCAGGGTACAGGGAAACACTGAAGCTTTCTTT. The chain carries TRBV20-1 and TRBJ1-1, with D perhaps matching TRBD1 (6 bases). Per the germline V gene, CDR1 is DFQATT and CDR2 is SNEGSKA (reference sequence). The CDR3 contains 11 residues.

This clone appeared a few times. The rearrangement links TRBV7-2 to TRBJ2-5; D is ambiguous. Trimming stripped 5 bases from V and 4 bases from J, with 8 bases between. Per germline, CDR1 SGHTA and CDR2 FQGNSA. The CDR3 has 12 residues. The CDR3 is CASSPRRETQYF. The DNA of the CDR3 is TGTGCCAGCAGCCCGAGGCGAGAGACCCAGTACTTC.

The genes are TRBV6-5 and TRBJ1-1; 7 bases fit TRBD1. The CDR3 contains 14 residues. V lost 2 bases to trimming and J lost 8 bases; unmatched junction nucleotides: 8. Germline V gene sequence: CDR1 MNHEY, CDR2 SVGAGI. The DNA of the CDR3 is TGTGCCAGCAGTTACCGGGGACAGCCCAGGGAAGCTTTCTTT. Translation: CASSYRGQPREAFF.

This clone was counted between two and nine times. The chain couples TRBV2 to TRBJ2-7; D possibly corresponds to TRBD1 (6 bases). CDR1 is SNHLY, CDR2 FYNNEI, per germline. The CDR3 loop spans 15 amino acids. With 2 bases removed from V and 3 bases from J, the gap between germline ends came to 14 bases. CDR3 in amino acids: CASSEQGSSLYEQYF. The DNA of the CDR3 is TGTGCCAGCAGTGAACAGGGGAGTTCCCTCTACGAGCAGTACTTC.

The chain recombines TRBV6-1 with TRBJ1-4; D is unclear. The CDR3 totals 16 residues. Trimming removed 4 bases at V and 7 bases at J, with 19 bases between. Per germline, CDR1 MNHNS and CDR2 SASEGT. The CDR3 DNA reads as TGTGCCAGCAGTGGGTCTCGCGCCCTACCAGGTGAAAAACTGTTTTTT. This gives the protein CASSGSRALPGEKLFF.

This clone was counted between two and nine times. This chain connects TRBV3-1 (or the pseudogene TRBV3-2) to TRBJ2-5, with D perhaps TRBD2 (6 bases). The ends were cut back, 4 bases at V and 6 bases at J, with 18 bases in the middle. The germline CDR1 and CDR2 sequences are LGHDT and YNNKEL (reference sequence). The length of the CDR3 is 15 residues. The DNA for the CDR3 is TGTGCCAGCAGCCCGAAGGAGGGCGATAGGCAGACCCAGTACTTC. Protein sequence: CASSPKEGDRQTQYF.

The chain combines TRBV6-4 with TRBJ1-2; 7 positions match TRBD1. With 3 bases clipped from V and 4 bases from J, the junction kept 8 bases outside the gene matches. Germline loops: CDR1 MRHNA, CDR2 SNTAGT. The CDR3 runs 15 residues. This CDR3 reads CASSDSPGGSYGYTF. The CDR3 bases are TGTGCCAGCAGTGATTCCCCAGGGGGAAGCTATGGCTACACCTTC.

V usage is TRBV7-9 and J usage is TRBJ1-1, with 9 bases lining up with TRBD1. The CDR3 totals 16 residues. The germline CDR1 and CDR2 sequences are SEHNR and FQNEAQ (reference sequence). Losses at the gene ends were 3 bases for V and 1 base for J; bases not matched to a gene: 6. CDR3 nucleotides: TGTGCCAGCAGCTTTGACCCGGGACAGGGGAACACTGAAGCTTTCTTT. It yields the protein CASSFDPGQGNTEAFF.

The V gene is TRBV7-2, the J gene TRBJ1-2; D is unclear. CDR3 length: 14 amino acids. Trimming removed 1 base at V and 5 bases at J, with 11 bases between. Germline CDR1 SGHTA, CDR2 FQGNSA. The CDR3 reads CASSLGMQTYGYTF. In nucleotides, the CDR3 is TGTGCCAGCAGCTTAGGAATGCAGACATATGGCTACACCTTC.

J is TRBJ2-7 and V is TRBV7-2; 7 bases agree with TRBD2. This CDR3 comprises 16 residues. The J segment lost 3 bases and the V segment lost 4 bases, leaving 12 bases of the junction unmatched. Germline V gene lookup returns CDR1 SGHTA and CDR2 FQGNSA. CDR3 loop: CASSSSGEGRFYEQYF. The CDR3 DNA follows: TGTGCCAGCAGCTCCTCGGGGGAGGGGAGGTTCTACGAGCAGTACTTC.

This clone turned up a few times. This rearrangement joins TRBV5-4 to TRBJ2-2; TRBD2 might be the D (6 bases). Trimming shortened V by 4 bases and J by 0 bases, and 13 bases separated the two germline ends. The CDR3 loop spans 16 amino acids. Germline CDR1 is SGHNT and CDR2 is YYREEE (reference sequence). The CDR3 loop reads CASSTALAPNTGELFF. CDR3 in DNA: TGTGCCAGCAGCACCGCCCTAGCGCCGAACACCGGGGAGCTGTTTTTT.

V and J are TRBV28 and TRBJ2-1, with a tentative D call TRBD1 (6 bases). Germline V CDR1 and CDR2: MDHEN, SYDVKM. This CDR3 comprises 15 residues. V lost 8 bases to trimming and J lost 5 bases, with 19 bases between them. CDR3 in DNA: TGTGCCAGCCTAGTCCCCACAGGGTCCCACAATGAGCAGTTCTTC. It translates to CASLVPTGSHNEQFF.

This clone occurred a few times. In nucleotides, the CDR3 is TGTGCCTGGAGTGGAGGACATATTGGAGGGTTAGGAGAGGCCAAAAACATTCAGTACTTC. This gives the protein CAWSGGHIGGLGEAKNIQYF. The gene calls are TRBV30 and TRBJ2-4; D perhaps matches TRBD2 (6 bases). This CDR3 is built from 20 residues. V lost 1 base and J lost 1, with 26 bases in between. CDR1 and CDR2 (germline): GTSNPN, SVGIG (reference sequence).

In DNA form, the CDR3 reads TGTGCCAGCTCATCAGGATCAGGGCCTGGAAACACCATATATTTT. This codes for CASSSGSGPGNTIYF. J is TRBJ1-3 and V is TRBV18, with D perhaps TRBD1 (5 bases). This CDR3 has 15 residues. V lost 5 bases and J 2 bases, leaving 13 bases between the germline ends. Germline CDR1 is KGHSH and CDR2 is LQKENI.

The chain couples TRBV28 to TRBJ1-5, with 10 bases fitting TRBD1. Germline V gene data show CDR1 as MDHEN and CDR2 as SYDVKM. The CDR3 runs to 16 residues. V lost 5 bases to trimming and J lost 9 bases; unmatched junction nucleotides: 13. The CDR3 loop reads CASSQRAADRGGPQHF. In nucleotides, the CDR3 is TGTGCCAGCAGTCAACGTGCGGCGGACAGGGGGGGGCCCCAGCATTTT. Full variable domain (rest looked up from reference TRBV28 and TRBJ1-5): DVKVTQSSRYLVKRTGEKVFLECVQDMDHENMFWYRQDPGLGLRLIYFSYDVKMKEKGDIPEGYSVSREKKERFSLILESASTNQTSMYLCASSQRAADRGGPQHFGDGTRLSIL.

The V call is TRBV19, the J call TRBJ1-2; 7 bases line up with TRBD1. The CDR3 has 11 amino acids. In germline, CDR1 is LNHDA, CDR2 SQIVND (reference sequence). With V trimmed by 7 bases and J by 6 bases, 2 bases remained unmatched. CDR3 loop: CASKQGNGYTF. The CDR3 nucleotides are TGTGCCAGTAAACAGGGGAATGGCTACACCTTC.

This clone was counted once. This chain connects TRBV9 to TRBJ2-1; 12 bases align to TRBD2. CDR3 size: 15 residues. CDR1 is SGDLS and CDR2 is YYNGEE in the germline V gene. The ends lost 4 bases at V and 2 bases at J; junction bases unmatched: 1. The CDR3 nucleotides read TGTGCCAGCAGCCGGACTAGCGGGACCTACAATGAGCAGTTCTTC. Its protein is CASSRTSGTYNEQFF.

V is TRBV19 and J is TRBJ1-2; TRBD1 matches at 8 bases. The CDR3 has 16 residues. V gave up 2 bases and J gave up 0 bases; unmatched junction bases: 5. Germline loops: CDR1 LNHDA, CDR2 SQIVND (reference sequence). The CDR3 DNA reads TGTGCCAGTAGTATACCTGGGACAGGATCTAACTATGGCTACACCTTC. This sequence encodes CASSIPGTGSNYGYTF.